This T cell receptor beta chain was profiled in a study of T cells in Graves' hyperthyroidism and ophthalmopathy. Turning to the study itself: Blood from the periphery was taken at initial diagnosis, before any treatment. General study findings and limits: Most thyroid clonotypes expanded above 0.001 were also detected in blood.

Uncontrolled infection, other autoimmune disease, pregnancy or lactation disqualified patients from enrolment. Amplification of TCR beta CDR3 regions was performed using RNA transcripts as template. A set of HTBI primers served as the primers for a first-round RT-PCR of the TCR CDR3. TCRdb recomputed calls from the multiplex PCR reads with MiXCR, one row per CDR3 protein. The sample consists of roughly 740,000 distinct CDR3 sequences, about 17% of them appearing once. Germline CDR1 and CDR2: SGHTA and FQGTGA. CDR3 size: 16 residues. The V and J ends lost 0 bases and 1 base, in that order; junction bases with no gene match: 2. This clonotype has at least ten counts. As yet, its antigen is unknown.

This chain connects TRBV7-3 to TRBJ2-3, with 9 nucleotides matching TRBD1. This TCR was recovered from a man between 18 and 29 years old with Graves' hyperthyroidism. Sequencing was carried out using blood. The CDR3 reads CASSLTGQGGTDTQYF. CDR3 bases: TGTGCCAGCAGCTTAACGGGACAGGGTGGCACAGATACGCAGTATTTT. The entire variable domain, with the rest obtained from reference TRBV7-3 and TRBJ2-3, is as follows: GAGVSQTPSNKVTEKGKYVELRCDPISGHTALYWYRQSLGQGPEFLIYFQGTGAADDSGLPNDRFFAVRPEGSVSTLKIQRTERGDSAVYLCASSLTGQGGTDTQYFGPGTRLTVL.